This passage covers 30 T cell receptor beta chains from one sample sequenced in a study of PD-L1 blockade in urothelial cancer. The method was immunoSEQ multiplex PCR; TCRdb's version includes in-frame clones alone and lacks a portion of them. The sample contains under 70,000 clones, approximately 91% of which appear only once. Stated time point: peripheral blood 6 weeks after treatment start. This specimen consisted of PBMCs, obtained around atezolizumab (anti-PD-L1) treatment. These receptor sequences come from a man between 60 and 75 years old with urothelial cancer.

The chain couples TRBV6-6 to TRBJ2-3; D not certain. V lost 2 bases to trimming and J lost 4 bases, with 7 bases between them. Germline values: CDR1 MNHNY, CDR2 SVGAGI (reference sequence). The CDR3 runs 13 residues. The CDR3 DNA sequence: TGTGCCAGCAGTTACGAGGTCCCAGATACGCAGTATTTT. It encodes CASSYEVPDTQYF.

The chain uses TRBV7-3 and TRBJ1-2; possible D gene TRBD1, 6 bases. This CDR3 contains 14 residues. V lost 4 bases to trimming and J lost 8 bases, with 17 bases between them. Germline values: CDR1 SGHTA, CDR2 FQGTGA. The CDR3 region has the DNA TGTGCCAGCAGCTCCTCAGGGGACCGGGGAGGCTACACCTTC. Protein product: CASSSSGDRGGYTF.

This clone was seen a handful of times. The rearrangement joins TRBV7-3 to TRBJ1-2, with 7 bases that match TRBD1. Trimming removed 5 bases from V and 6 bases from J; junction bases left unmatched: 12. Germline V gene lookup returns CDR1 SGHTA and CDR2 FQGTGA. The CDR3 runs to 15 residues. In DNA form, the CDR3 reads TGTGCCAGCAGCCTCACCGGGACAGAAGTACATGGCTACACCTTC. The encoded protein is CASSLTGTEVHGYTF.

The chain carries TRBV2 and TRBJ1-3, with D possibly being TRBD1 (5 bases). The CDR3 covers 14 residues. V gave up 8 bases and J gave up 8 bases, with 19 bases separating them. Germline V gene sequence: CDR1 SNHLY, CDR2 FYNNEI. CDR3 coding DNA: TGTGCCAGCGCGCCCGGGGGTGGTGTGGACACCATATATTTT. As protein: CASAPGGGVDTIYF.

This clone was picked up one time. V and J are TRBV13 and TRBJ1-5; D is perhaps TRBD1 (6 bases). The germline V and J ends were trimmed by 0 bases and 4 bases, with 10 bases remaining between them. Germline values: CDR1 PRHDT, CDR2 FYEKMQ (reference sequence). CDR3 size: 15 residues. The CDR3 spells CASSLGQGGNQPQHF. The CDR3 DNA sequence: TGTGCCAGCAGCTTAGGACAGGGTGGGAATCAGCCCCAGCATTTT.

The V and J genes are TRBV5-6 and TRBJ2-7, with TRBD2 matching over 7 bases. Germline V gene sequence: CDR1 SGHDT, CDR2 YYEEEE. V lost 0 bases and J lost 3; bases outside the gene matches: 3. This CDR3 has 14 amino acids. The CDR3 protein is CASSLAGGLYEQYF. CDR3 coding DNA: TGTGCCAGCAGCTTGGCGGGGGGACTCTACGAGCAGTACTTC.

The chain uses TRBV7-8 and TRBJ1-6, with 8 bases aligning to TRBD1. The CDR3 has 17 amino acids. With 0 bases clipped from V and 7 bases from J, the junction kept 8 bases outside the gene matches. Looked up from germline, CDR1 is SGHVS and CDR2 is FQNEAQ. CDR3 amino acids: CASSLARRQGANSPLHF. DNA of the CDR3: TGTGCCAGCAGCTTAGCGCGACGGCAGGGGGCAAATTCACCCCTCCACTTT.

This chain links TRBV5-1 with TRBJ2-7, with 7 bases lining up with TRBD1. The CDR3 is 14 amino acids. V shed 7 bases and J 0 bases; nucleotides not matched to a gene: 7. Per germline, CDR1 SGHRS and CDR2 YFSETQ. The CDR3 DNA reads TGCGCCAGCTCAACCGGGACAGTCTCCTACGAGCAGTACTTC. It codes for CASSTGTVSYEQYF.

The chain has TRBV10-1 and TRBJ2-3, with D perhaps TRBD1 (6 bases). Per the germline V gene, CDR1 is WNHNN and CDR2 is SYGVQD (reference sequence). V was cut by 8 bases and J by 4 bases, with 16 bases left in between. The CDR3 has 14 residues. CDR3 in DNA: TGCGCCAGCCAACAGGGCTGTTGGGCAGATACGCAGTATTTT. Protein: CASQQGCWADTQYF.

The V call is TRBV15, the J call TRBJ2-7; D perhaps matches TRBD2 (5 bases). The CDR3 runs to 16 residues. Trimming removed 0 bases at V and 0 bases at J, with 12 bases between. The germline gives CDR1 LNHNV, CDR2 YYDKDF (reference sequence). The CDR3 coding sequence is TGTGCCACCAGCAGAGATGGTAGCGTCAGCTCCTACGAGCAGTACTTC. It encodes CATSRDGSVSSYEQYF.

The genes are TRBV5-1 and TRBJ2-1, with 12 bases fitting TRBD1. Losses at the gene ends were 3 bases for V and 9 bases for J; bases not matched to a gene: 4. The CDR3 runs 14 residues. In germline, CDR1 is SGHRS, CDR2 YFSETQ. The CDR3, as DNA: TGCGCCAGCAGCTCGGGACAGGGGGCATTTGAGCAGTTCTTC. It yields the protein CASSSGQGAFEQFF.

The chain joins TRBV27 to TRBJ2-7, with D maybe TRBD2 (5 bases). This CDR3 spans 11 amino acids. Trimming stripped 5 bases from V and 7 bases from J, with 9 bases between. Per the germline V gene, CDR1 is MNHEY and CDR2 is SMNVEV (reference sequence). The CDR3 DNA follows: TGTGCCAGCAGTATCTCGGGGGAGCAGTACTTC. Amino acids: CASSISGEQYF.

This clone was counted only a few times. V is TRBV7-2 and J is TRBJ1-4; 7 nucleotides agree with TRBD1. CDR3 length equals 15 residues. The V gene's germline CDR1 is SGHTA and CDR2 FQGNSA. Losses at the gene ends were 4 bases for V and 8 bases for J; bases not matched to a gene: 10. The CDR3 coding sequence is TGTGCCAGCAGCTACCGACAGGGTAGTTCAGAAAAACTGTTTTTT. Translation: CASSYRQGSSEKLFF.

The chain has TRBV19 and TRBJ2-1; D may be TRBD2 (6 bases). From germline, CDR1 is LNHDA and CDR2 SQIVND (reference sequence). The CDR3 totals 13 residues. Trimming pared 6 bases from V and 4 bases from J, leaving 10 bases between. The CDR3 region has the DNA TGTGCCAGTAGCCTGGGGGGTTACAATGAGCAGTTCTTC. Amino acids: CASSLGGYNEQFF.

The CDR3: CASSTGTGGEAFF. In DNA form, the CDR3 reads TGTGCCAGCAGCACGGGGACCGGGGGGGAAGCTTTCTTT. The chain is built from TRBV6-6 and TRBJ1-1; D is possibly TRBD1 (5 bases). CDR1 is MNHNY and CDR2 is SVGAGI in the germline V gene (reference sequence). V lost 6 bases, J lost 8 bases, and 16 bases lay in between. CDR3 length: 13 residues.

The CDR3 sequence is CASTPSGSSYNEQFF. The CDR3 DNA reads as TGTGCCAGCACCCCCAGCGGGAGTTCGTACAATGAGCAGTTCTTC. The chain carries TRBV5-4 and TRBJ2-1; 8 bases are a match to TRBD2. Trimming cost V 6 bases and J 4 bases; bases outside gene matches: 9. Germline V gives CDR1 SGHNT, CDR2 YYREEE (reference sequence). The CDR3 sequence is 15 residues long.

The genes are TRBV27 and TRBJ2-7, with D possibly being TRBD1 (6 bases). CDR1 and CDR2 from the germline V gene are MNHEY and SMNVEV (reference sequence). V was cut by 4 bases and J by 5 bases, with 21 bases left in between. This CDR3 spans 16 amino acids. CDR3 nucleotides: TGTGCCAGCAGTTCACTGCAGGGGTCTATCAGCAACGAGCAGTACTTC. Amino acids: CASSSLQGSISNEQYF.

The chain joins TRBV28 to TRBJ2-3; 10 nucleotides agree with TRBD1. The CDR3 runs to 15 residues. Germline V lookup: CDR1 MDHEN, CDR2 SYDVKM. Germline trimming cut 6 bases from V and 3 bases from J; bases unmatched to any gene: 6. CDR3 sequence (DNA): TGTGCCAGCAGAGACAGGGGGCGGTTGACAGATACGCAGTATTTT. Translation gives CASRDRGRLTDTQYF.

V and J are TRBV7-3 and TRBJ2-5; 9 bases map to TRBD1. Trimming cost V 5 bases and J 4 bases; bases outside gene matches: 5. Looked up from germline, CDR1 is SGHTA and CDR2 is FQGTGA. The CDR3 is made up of 14 amino acids. CDR3 protein: CASSLQGASETQYF. CDR3 in DNA: TGTGCCAGCAGCCTACAGGGGGCATCAGAGACCCAGTACTTC.

V and J are TRBV21-1 and TRBJ2-7; TRBD1, the table's D call, was not compared with the DNA. TRBV21-1 has pseudogene status. The CDR3 length is 18 residues. CDR3 protein: CASSKRDRAGARSHEQYF. The CDR3 DNA reads TGTGCCAGCAGCAAGAGGGACCGGGCAGGGGCTCGGAGCCACGAGCAGTACTTC.

This chain links TRBV29-1 with TRBJ2-5; tentatively, D is TRBD2 (5 bases). Germline V lookup: CDR1 SQVTM, CDR2 ANQGSEA. V lost 4 bases and J lost 5, with 14 bases in between. This CDR3 is built from 13 residues. The CDR3 spells CSVVPGGWETQYF. The CDR3 coding sequence is TGCAGCGTTGTACCAGGAGGCTGGGAGACCCAGTACTTC.

The chain links TRBV30 to TRBJ2-1; 13 bases agree with TRBD2. Unmatched junction bases numbered 0, after V lost 0 bases and J lost 4 bases. Germline values: CDR1 GTSNPN, CDR2 SVGIG (reference sequence). The CDR3 length is 15 residues. CDR3 sequence reads: CAWSVLAGGYNEQFF. DNA of the CDR3: TGTGCCTGGAGTGTACTAGCGGGAGGGTACAATGAGCAGTTCTTC.

Only a few counts were recorded for this clone. The chain's CDR3 is CASSPPTGNNAFF. DNA of the CDR3: TGTGCCAGCAGCCCCCCGACAGGAAACAACGCTTTCTTT. The rearrangement links TRBV7-9 to TRBJ1-1, with D perhaps TRBD1 (6 bases). Germline V gene sequence: CDR1 SEHNR, CDR2 FQNEAQ (reference sequence). The CDR3 is 13 amino acids. Trimming stripped 5 bases from V and 11 bases from J, with 18 bases between.

This sequence joins TRBV5-1 and TRBJ1-5; D unresolved. Germline V lookup: CDR1 SGHRS, CDR2 YFSETQ. V lost 0 bases to trimming and J lost 4 bases, with 5 bases between them. The CDR3 covers 13 residues. CDR3 nucleotide sequence: TGCGCCAGCAGCTTGGCAGAAAATCAGCCCCAGCATTTT. Protein product: CASSLAENQPQHF.

The chain uses TRBV7-8 and TRBJ1-1; no clear D gene. Trimming took 6 bases from V and 0 from J, leaving 8 bases between them. Germline V gene sequence: CDR1 SGHVS, CDR2 FQNEAQ. This CDR3 is built from 13 residues. This CDR3 is CASRPGMNTEAFF. CDR3 coding DNA: TGTGCCAGCAGACCGGGGATGAACACTGAAGCTTTCTTT.

The rearrangement joins TRBV9 to TRBJ2-2; tentative D call: TRBD2 (6 bases). The CDR3 runs to 16 residues. Trimming removed 4 bases at V and 0 bases at J, with 13 bases between. Germline values: CDR1 SGDLS, CDR2 YYNGEE. The CDR3 DNA sequence: TGTGCCAGCAGCTCGAACGGGGGAACGAACACCGGGGAGCTGTTTTTT. Its protein is CASSSNGGTNTGELFF.

The chain combines TRBV5-1 with TRBJ2-3; TRBD1 matches 7 bases. The CDR3 is made up of 16 amino acids. V trimming: 4 bases; J trimming: 0 bases; junction bases outside the gene matches: 8. Germline CDR1 and CDR2: SGHRS and YFSETQ. The DNA for the CDR3 is TGCGCCAGCAGCCCGGGACAGCGAAAAAGCACAGATACGCAGTATTTT. This encodes CASSPGQRKSTDTQYF.

The chain is built from TRBV7-9 and TRBJ2-7, with a possible D match to TRBD1 (5 bases). V was clipped by 0 bases and J by 0 bases, with 18 bases between them. The V gene's germline CDR1 is SEHNR and CDR2 FQNEAQ (reference sequence). The CDR3 spans 18 residues. This CDR3 reads CASSLAPIGAGRSYEQYF. CDR3 coding DNA: TGTGCCAGCAGCTTAGCCCCAATAGGGGCAGGGCGCTCCTACGAGCAGTACTTC.

The chain employs TRBV7-3 and TRBJ2-1; maybe TRBD2 (5 bases). The CDR3 length is 15 residues. Germline lookup yields CDR1 SGHTA and CDR2 FQGTGA. Between the trimmed V and J ends, which lost 5 bases and 0 bases, there was a span of 11 bases. The CDR3 region is CASSQPRGSYNEQFF. CDR3 sequence (DNA): TGTGCCAGCAGCCAACCCCGGGGCTCCTACAATGAGCAGTTCTTC.

This chain joins TRBV7-9 and TRBJ2-1; TRBD1 agrees at 7 bases. This CDR3 comprises 15 residues. J was trimmed by 2 bases and V by 5 bases; bases with no gene match: 6. Germline V gives CDR1 SEHNR, CDR2 FQNEAQ (reference sequence). The CDR3 DNA is TGTGCCAGCAGCGGACAGGCTCGTCCCTACAATGAGCAGTTCTTC. Translation: CASSGQARPYNEQFF.